Given below is one T cell receptor (beta chain) in context. This sample was included in a study of blood T cell repertoires in COVID-19. Study overall: Whether acute or convalescent, the COVID-19 samples came from the United States, Italy and Spain. PBMCs, B-cell-depleted T cells, or T cells were the source of the cDNA or gDNA that made up the material.

The germline V and J ends were trimmed by 1 base and 2 bases, with 9 bases remaining between them. CDR3 length equals 14 residues. Germline values: CDR1 LNHDA, CDR2 SQIVND (reference sequence). Methods used by the authors: Reference gene primer amplification in the assay estimated nucleated cell counts. This table comes from immunoSEQ multiplex PCR, and its TCRdb copy is limited to in-frame clones, with some not included. The V and J calls and clone size come from that table; D and trimming were worked out from the DNA. This repertoire shows approximately 110,000 clones, 70% to 85% found once; its top ten account for 7% to 9.5%.

Sequenced material: peripheral blood. This TCR was sampled from an elderly woman with active or convalescent COVID-19. The chain has TRBV19 and TRBJ2-7; a weak D match, TRBD1 (5 bases). The CDR3 bases are TGTGCCAGTAGTATAGGTCAGGGAACCTACGAGCAGTACTTC. Translated: CASSIGQGTYEQYF.